This entry is about one TCR beta chain. Its antigen is undetermined. Produced via immunoSEQ multiplex PCR; TCRdb's table is partial and in-frame only. Of 45,000 to 50,000 clones listed, around 81% are singletons. This sample was included in a study of PD-1 blockade in classical Hodgkin lymphoma. Background on the study: Administration of nivolumab to patients was at 3 mg/kg intravenously every 2 weeks.

All patients experienced relapse after autologous stem cell transplantation, and brentuximab vedotin exposure was variable. Best responses fell into complete response, partial response or progressive disease. General study findings and limits: When nivolumab was started under 1 year after ASCT, patients were excluded. Complete responders matched newly diagnosed patients in baseline diversity.

Unmatched junction bases numbered 3, after V lost 5 bases and J lost 6 bases. Germline V gene sequence: CDR1 SGHNT, CDR2 YYREEE (reference sequence). The CDR3 is made up of 12 amino acids. This specimen was peripheral blood mononuclear cells (PBMCs), taken before the second cycle of nivolumab. The clonotype comes from a human donor with classical Hodgkin lymphoma. The chain is built from TRBV5-4 and TRBJ1-1; 8 bases fit TRBD1. CDR3 DNA: TGTGCCAGCAGGACAGGGGCAGCTGAAGCTTTCTTT. It specifies CASRTGAAEAFF.